This paragraph reports one T cell receptor beta chain. This clonotype was seen repeatedly, ten times or more. Its specific antigen is unknown. Within one base of it there is no much larger clone, and no base qualities were kept. The time point label on this specimen signifies: newly diagnosed GD, antithyroid drugs for less than 3 months. For both TCR sequencing and RNA sequencing, RNA was extracted from PBMCs using TRIzol. Graves' disease was diagnosed according to American Thyroid Association guidelines. The patients came from an endocrinology department in Xi'an, China. From each patient, nine milliliters of peripheral blood was collected into an EDTA anticoagulant tube. Ficoll Paque Plus density gradient separation was used to isolate PBMCs, and no further T cell sorting was performed. RNA quality was checked with an Agilent 2100 Bioanalyzer and agarose gel, and concentration with a NanoDrop 2000.

The data originate from a study of regulatory T cells in long-lasting Graves disease (dated by TCRdb to the early 2020s). Turning to the overall study: In the newly diagnosed Graves' disease group, patients had been taking antithyroid drugs for less than 3 months. The study took place in China and was registered as a clinical trial. This study used TCR sequencing and RNA sequencing of peripheral blood to compare persistent Graves' disease patients against newly diagnosed Graves' disease patients. A total of roughly 33 samples underwent TCR sequencing: about 13 from persistent and around 20 from newly diagnosed Graves' disease patients. Results the study describes overall, beyond this receptor: A larger number of public clonotypes was shared among persistent patients (2,741) than among newly diagnosed patients (roughly 980). Peripheral blood alone was examined, since thyroid tissue, which constituted the primary lesion, could not be accessed. Compared with newly diagnosed patients, patients with persistent Graves' disease had lower TCR Shannon entropy and fewer highly expanded clones, which suggests clonal expansion. Only the TCR beta chain was sequenced and analyzed. The authors noted that the small sample size was a limitation that may lower accuracy. Preferential use of TRBV28, TRBJ1-2 and TRBJ2-5 was observed in persistent disease, whereas TRBV20-1 and TRBJ2-1 were favored in newly diagnosed disease.

The junction shows trimming of 5 bases on V and 4 bases on J, plus 10 bases between the germline ends. CDR1 and CDR2 are drawn from the germline V gene: SGHVS, FNYEAQ. The CDR3 spans 13 residues, from the cysteine through the phenylalanine. Just the 39-base CDR3 DNA is kept, in frame starting at base 1. Library construction relied on multiplex PCR. Sequenced using an Illumina HiSeq 4000. CDR3 regions were amplified by Arm-PCR with iRepertoire HTBI primers to construct TCR beta libraries. Gel purification was performed on PCR products prior to sequencing. Turning to the authors' computational methods: Gene usage analysis of CDR3 amino acid clonotypes relied on the roughly 60 TRBV and 13 to 15 TRBJ segments identified across samples. COPE and FqMerger were used to merge filtered high-quality paired reads into contigs. BLAST was used to align contigs to IMGT TRBV, TRBD and TRBJ reference genes, and CDR3 was defined according to IMGT. Highly expanded clones were defined as clonotypes with a frequency above 0.1%. Shannon entropy served as the measure of repertoire diversity, while the Gini coefficient captured V-J evenness. A clonotype was considered public if more than one individual shared it. TCRdb reran the public reads through fastp at Q25 and MiXCR, keeping productive beta chains. Entries that share a CDR3 protein sequence are merged under the most common genes and DNA. TCRdb's processing, not the authors', yielded these V and J calls. The sample records around 250,000 distinct CDR3 sequences, 20% of which are singletons. The top ten clones comprise about 14% of the sample.

The rearrangement joined TRBV7-6 to TRBJ2-3; TRBD1 might be the D gene, on 6 matching bases. The specimen comprised peripheral blood mononuclear cells (PBMCs), sampled at new diagnosis, from a patient treated with antithyroid drugs. The clonotype was recovered from a female donor with Graves disease. The DNA sequence is TGTGCCAGCAGCCTGGGACATTCAGATACGCAGTATTTT. This sequence encodes CASSLGHSDTQYF.